This note documents a single TCR beta chain sequence. Some clones are missing from TCRdb's copy, which holds only in-frame ones; the method was immunoSEQ multiplex PCR. In the table there are about 22,000 clones, around nine tenths of which are singletons. This record belongs to a study of B cell selection in AIRE deficiency. CDR3 length equals 15 residues. Regulatory T cells were sorted as CD4+CD25hiCD127low/negative. Sequencing input: CD4+CD25+ Tregs sorted from PBMCs. This receptor was identified in a human donor in good health. This sequence joins TRBV12-2 and TRBJ1-4; the D call in the table, TRBD1, was not verified against the DNA. TRBV12-2 is a recognized pseudogene. For the CDR3, the DNA is TGTGCAAGTCGCTTAGATCCAGCAACTAATGAAAAACTGTTTTTT. Translating it yields CASRLDPATNEKLFF.